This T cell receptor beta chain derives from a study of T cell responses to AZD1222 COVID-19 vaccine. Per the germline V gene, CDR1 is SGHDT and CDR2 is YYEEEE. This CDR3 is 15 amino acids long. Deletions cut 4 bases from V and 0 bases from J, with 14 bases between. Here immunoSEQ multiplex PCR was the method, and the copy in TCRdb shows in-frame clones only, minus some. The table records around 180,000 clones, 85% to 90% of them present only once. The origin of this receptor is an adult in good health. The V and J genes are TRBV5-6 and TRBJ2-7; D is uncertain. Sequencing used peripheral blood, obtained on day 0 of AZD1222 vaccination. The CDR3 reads CASSLSKVSSYEQYF. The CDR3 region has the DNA TGTGCCAGCAGCCTAAGTAAGGTCAGCTCCTACGAGCAGTACTTC.